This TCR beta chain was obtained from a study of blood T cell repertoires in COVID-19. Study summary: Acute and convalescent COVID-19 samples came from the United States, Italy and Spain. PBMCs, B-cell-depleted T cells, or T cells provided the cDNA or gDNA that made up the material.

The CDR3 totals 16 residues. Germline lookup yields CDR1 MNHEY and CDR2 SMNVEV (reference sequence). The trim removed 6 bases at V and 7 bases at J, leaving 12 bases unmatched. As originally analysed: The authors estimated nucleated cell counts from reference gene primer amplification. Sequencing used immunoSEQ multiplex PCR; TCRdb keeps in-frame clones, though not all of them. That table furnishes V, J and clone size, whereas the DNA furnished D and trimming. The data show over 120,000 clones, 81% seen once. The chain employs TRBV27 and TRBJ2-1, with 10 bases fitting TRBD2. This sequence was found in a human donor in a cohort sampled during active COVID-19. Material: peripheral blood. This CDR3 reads CASRLTGLANRNEQFF. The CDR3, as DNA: TGTGCCAGCAGATTAACGGGACTAGCGAACCGTAATGAGCAGTTCTTC.